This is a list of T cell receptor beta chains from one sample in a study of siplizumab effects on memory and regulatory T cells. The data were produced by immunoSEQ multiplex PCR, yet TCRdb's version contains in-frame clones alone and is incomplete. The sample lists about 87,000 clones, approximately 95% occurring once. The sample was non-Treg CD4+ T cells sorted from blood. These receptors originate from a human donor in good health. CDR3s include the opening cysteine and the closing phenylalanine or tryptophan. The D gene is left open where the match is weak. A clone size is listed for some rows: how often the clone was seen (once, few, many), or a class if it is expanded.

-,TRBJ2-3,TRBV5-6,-,CASSPSADTQYF,TGTGCCAGCAGTCCATCGGCAGATACGCAGTATTTT
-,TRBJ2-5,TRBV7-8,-,CASSLIAVQETQYF,TGTGCCAGCAGCTTGATAGCGGTCCAAGAGACCCAGTACTTC
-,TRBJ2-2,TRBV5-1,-,CASSSRRGTGELFF,TGCGCCAGCAGCTCAAGACGGGGCACCGGGGAGCTGTTTTTT
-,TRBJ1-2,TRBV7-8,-,CASSLALGAGGYTF,TGTGCCAGCAGCTTAGCGCTAGGGGCTGGTGGCTACACCTTC
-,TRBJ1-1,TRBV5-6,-,CASSPAWATEAFF,TGTGCCAGCAGCCCAGCATGGGCCACTGAAGCTTTCTTT
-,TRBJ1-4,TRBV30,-,CAWRRAGPGGEKLFF,TGTGCCTGGAGGAGAGCCGGGCCGGGCGGAGAAAAACTGTTTTTT
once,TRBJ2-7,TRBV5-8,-,CASRLTATYEQYF,TGTGCCAGCCGCTTAACAGCTACCTACGAGCAGTACTTC
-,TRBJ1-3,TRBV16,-,CASSRKTGVSGNTIYF,TGTGCCAGCAGCCGAAAGACAGGCGTCTCTGGAAACACCATATATTTT
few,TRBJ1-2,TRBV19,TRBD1,CASNRKQGNGYTF,TGTGCCAGCAACCGAAAACAGGGGAATGGCTACACCTTC
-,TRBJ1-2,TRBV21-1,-,CAGLERGYGYTF,TGTGCCGGCCTAGAGCGGGGCTATGGCTACACCTTC
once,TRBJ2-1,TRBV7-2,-,CASSSRGRGLFF,TGTGCCAGCAGCTCGAGGGGGCGGGGGTTGTTCTTC
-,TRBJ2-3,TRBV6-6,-,CASSYPGQRRDTQYF,TGTGCCAGCAGTTATCCCGGACAGAGGAGAGATACGCAGTATTTT
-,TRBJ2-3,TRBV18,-,CASTGSLAVDTQYF,TGTGCCAGCACCGGTTCACTAGCTGTCGATACGCAGTATTTT
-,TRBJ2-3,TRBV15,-,CATSRELAGRDTQYF,TGTGCCACCAGCAGAGAACTAGCTGGAAGGGATACGCAGTATTTT
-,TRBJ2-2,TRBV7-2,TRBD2,CASSFSGGTGELFF,TGTGCCAGCAGCTTCAGCGGGGGAACCGGGGAGCTGTTTTTT
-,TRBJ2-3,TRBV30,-,CAWEAGPTDTQYF,TGTGCCTGGGAGGCAGGGCCCACAGATACGCAGTATTTT
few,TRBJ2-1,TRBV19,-,CASSIEAPGLGFSDSYNEQFF,TGTGCCAGTAGTATAGAAGCGCCGGGACTGGGATTTTCGGACTCCTACAATGAGCAGTTCTTC
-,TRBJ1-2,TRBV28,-,CASSLGTYGYTF,TGTGCCAGCAGTTTGGGGACCTATGGCTACACCTTC
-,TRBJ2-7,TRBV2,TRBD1,CASSEGQGSSYEQYF,TGTGCCAGCAGTGAGGGACAGGGGAGCTCCTACGAGCAGTACTTC
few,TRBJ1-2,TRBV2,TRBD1,CASKTTGIDYGYTF,TGTGCCAGCAAGACGACAGGGATTGACTATGGCTACACCTTC
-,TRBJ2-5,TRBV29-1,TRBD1,CSVRRGQGFEETQYF,TGCAGCGTTCGGCGAGGACAGGGCTTTGAAGAGACCCAGTACTTC
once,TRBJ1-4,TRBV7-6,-,CASSQGENEKLFF,TGTGCCAGCAGCCAAGGAGAAAATGAAAAACTGTTTTTT
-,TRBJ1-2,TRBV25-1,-,CASSESGGAYGYTF,TGTGCCAGCAGTGAATCCGGGGGGGCCTATGGCTACACCTTC
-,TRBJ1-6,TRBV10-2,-,CASSEGPASGSPLHF,TGCGCCAGCAGTGAGGGCCCCGCCTCGGGGTCACCCCTCCACTTT
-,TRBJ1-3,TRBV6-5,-,CASSYSRAHSGNTIYF,TGTGCCAGCAGTTACTCGAGAGCACACTCTGGAAACACCATATATTTT
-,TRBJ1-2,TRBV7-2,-,CASSLARGRLTNYGYTF,TGTGCCAGCAGCTTAGCCCGTGGAAGGCTTACTAACTATGGCTACACCTTC
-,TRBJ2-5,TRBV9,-,CASSERGEETQYF,TGTGCCAGCAGCGAGAGGGGGGAAGAGACCCAGTACTTC
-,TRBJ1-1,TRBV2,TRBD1,CASPGGQGVLNTEAFF,TGTGCCAGCCCAGGCGGACAGGGGGTTCTCAACACTGAAGCTTTCTTT
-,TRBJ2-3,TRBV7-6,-,CASSLMRGGAGKDTQYF,TGTGCCAGCAGCTTAATGCGTGGGGGGGCGGGAAAAGATACGCAGTATTTT
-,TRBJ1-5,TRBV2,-,CASSDGARHQPQHF,TGTGCCAGCAGTGATGGGGCGCGGCATCAGCCCCAGCATTTT
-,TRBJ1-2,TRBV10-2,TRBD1,CASSSTGVNGYTF,TGCGCCAGCTCTTCGACAGGGGTAAATGGCTACACCTTC